This is a list of T cell receptor beta chains from one sample in a study of blood T cell repertoires in COVID-19. TCRdb's table, derived via immunoSEQ multiplex PCR, lists solely in-frame clones and lacks some. Among 200,000 to 300,000 clones listed, about 83% were seen once. The specimen sequenced was peripheral blood. These TCRs come from a man of 80 years or more with acute or convalescent COVID-19. The CDR3 runs from the conserved cysteine through the conserved F or W. D genes are given only for firm matches. The size entry is marked missing in some rows and otherwise reads once, few, many or a size class.

CDR3 length	V gene	D gene	J gene	clone size	CDR3 DNA	CDR3 protein
14	TRBV5-4	TRBD1	TRBJ2-7	NA	TGTGCCAGCAGCTGGACAGGGTCGGTGTACGAGCAGTACTTC	CASSWTGSVYEQYF
16	TRBV4-1	TRBD2	TRBJ2-3	NA	TGCGCCAGCAGCATAGGCCTCCTAGCGGGGCCAGATACGCAGTATTTT	CASSIGLLAGPDTQYF
15	TRBV9	TRBD1	TRBJ2-7	NA	TGTGCCAGCAGCGCGGGACAGGGACTCTCCTACGAGCAGTACTTC	CASSAGQGLSYEQYF
18	TRBV5-1	TRBD2	TRBJ2-1	NA	TGCGCCAGCAGCTTGGCCCTAGCGGGAGGGCCGATACAAAATGAGCAGTTCTTC	CASSLALAGGPIQNEQFF
18	TRBV5-5	TRBD1	TRBJ1-1	once	TGTGCCAGCAGCTCGGCCGGGACAGGGGTCCTTCAGAACACTGAAGCTTTCTTT	CASSSAGTGVLQNTEAFF
15	TRBV6-5	NA	TRBJ1-5	NA	TGTGCCAGCAGTTCGACATTTAATAGCAATCAGCCCCAGCATTTT	CASSSTFNSNQPQHF
14	TRBV5-1	TRBD1	TRBJ2-7	NA	TGCGCCAGCAGCTTGGGGGACAGGGGGTACGAGCAGTACTTC	CASSLGDRGYEQYF
15	TRBV5-5	TRBD1	TRBJ2-3	NA	TGTGCCAGCAGCACCGGGACAGGGATCACAGATACGCAGTATTTT	CASSTGTGITDTQYF
17	TRBV5-1	TRBD1	TRBJ2-3	NA	TGCGCCAGCAGCTTCTCAGGACCAGGGGGCGTTGCAGATACGCAGTATTTT	CASSFSGPGGVADTQYF
15	TRBV5-1	TRBD1	TRBJ1-6	NA	TGCGCCAGCAGCTTGGCCAGGGGGATGTATTCACCCCTCCACTTT	CASSLARGMYSPLHF
15	TRBV3-1/TRBV3-2	NA	TRBJ2-5	NA	TGTGCCAGCAGCCGCGGGCCGCTTCCCCAAGAGACCCAGTACTTC	CASSRGPLPQETQYF
14	TRBV18	TRBD1	TRBJ1-1	NA	TGTGCCAGCTCACCAACAGGGGGCGGCACTGAAGCTTTCTTT	CASSPTGGGTEAFF
11	TRBV25-1	NA	TRBJ1-2	NA	TGTGCCAGCAGTGAAGCGGGGGGCTACACCTTC	CASSEAGGYTF
15	TRBV19	TRBD1	TRBJ1-4	NA	TGTGCCAGTAGTGATGCAGGGGGTTCGAGAGAAAAACTGTTTTTT	CASSDAGGSREKLFF
14	TRBV28	TRBD2	TRBJ2-5	NA	TGTGCCAGCAGCAAACTAGCGGGGGAAGAGACCCAGTACTTC	CASSKLAGEETQYF
14	TRBV5-4	TRBD1	TRBJ1-1	NA	TGTGCCAGCAGCTTAGGACAGGCGCGGACTGAAGCTTTCTTT	CASSLGQARTEAFF
14	TRBV28	TRBD1	TRBJ1-4	NA	TGTGCCAGCAGCCCTGACAGGGGGAATGAAAAACTGTTTTTT	CASSPDRGNEKLFF
15	TRBV3-1/TRBV3-2	NA	TRBJ2-1	NA	TGTGCCAGCAGCCATAATAGCGGCACCTACAATGAGCAGTTCTTC	CASSHNSGTYNEQFF
12	TRBV3-1/TRBV3-2	NA	TRBJ2-2	few	TGTGCCAGCAGCCCCCGAGGAGGGGAGCTGTTTTTT	CASSPRGGELFF
13	TRBV4-2	NA	TRBJ2-3	medium-sized	TGTGCCAGCAGCCAAGGAAACGGGGTTAAGCAGTATTTT	CASSQGNGVKQYF
15	TRBV3-1/TRBV3-2	TRBD1	TRBJ1-1	NA	TGTGCCAGCAGCCGATGGACAGGAGGGAACACTGAAGCTTTCTTT	CASSRWTGGNTEAFF
12	TRBV19	TRBD2	TRBJ2-7	NA	TGTGCCAGTAGTCCGCGGGGGGAAGAGCAGTACTTC	CASSPRGEEQYF
15	TRBV6-5	NA	TRBJ2-2	NA	TGTGCCAGCAGCCGCGTAGGAGAACCCCACGGGGAGCTGTTTTTT	CASSRVGEPHGELFF
16	TRBV6-5	TRBD1	TRBJ1-1	NA	TGTGCCAGCAGTTACTACGGAGGGGACAGTAACACTGAAGCTTTCTTT	CASSYYGGDSNTEAFF
13	TRBV2	NA	TRBJ1-6	NA	TGTGCCAGCAGCGACAGTTATAATTCACCCCTCCACTTT	CASSDSYNSPLHF
11	TRBV5-1	NA	TRBJ2-5	NA	TGCGCCAGCACCTCTTCTGAGACCCAGTACTTC	CASTSSETQYF
15	TRBV7-9	TRBD2	TRBJ2-1	NA	TGTGCCAGCAGCTGGACTAGCGGGGGGTCCAATGAGCAGTTCTTC	CASSWTSGGSNEQFF
15	TRBV28	NA	TRBJ1-5	NA	TGTGCCAGCAGCCCACCCCAGGGTAGCAATCAGCCCCAGCATTTT	CASSPPQGSNQPQHF
13	TRBV29-1	NA	TRBJ1-5	once	TGCAGCGTCTGGGGGGGGGAGGGTCAGCCCCAGCATTTT	CSVWGGEGQPQHF
16	TRBV7-8	TRBD1	TRBJ1-4	NA	TGTGCCAGCAGCCCGGGACAGGGACTAACTAATGAAAAACTGTTTTTT	CASSPGQGLTNEKLFF
14	TRBV5-5	TRBD1	TRBJ1-4	NA	TGTGCCAGCAGCACAGGGACAGGGGGGGAAAAACTGTTTTTT	CASSTGTGGEKLFF
14	TRBV5-1	TRBD1	TRBJ1-4	NA	TGCGCCAGCAGCGACGGACAGGGGGGTGAAAAACTGTTTTTT	CASSDGQGGEKLFF
16	TRBV6-4	NA	TRBJ1-2	NA	TGTGCCAGCAGTCCCAAGGGAGGAGGGCCTAACTATGGCTACACCTTC	CASSPKGGGPNYGYTF
15	TRBV5-1	NA	TRBJ1-3	NA	TGCGCCAGCAGCTTGGGGTACGGCTCTGGAAACACCATATATTTT	CASSLGYGSGNTIYF
15	TRBV5-1	NA	TRBJ1-4	NA	TGCGCCAGCAGCTTGGGGGGGACAAAGGAAGAAAAACTGTTTTTT	CASSLGGTKEEKLFF
19	TRBV27	TRBD1	TRBJ1-2	NA	TGTGCCAGCAGAAGCAAATTTCACAGGGCTGGGCCTAGGGGGCAGGGCTACACCTTC	CASRSKFHRAGPRGQGYTF
20	TRBV5-1	TRBD1	TRBJ2-6	once	TGCGCCAGCAGCTGGACTCCCGGGACAGGGCTGAGAGCTGGGGCCAACGTCCTGACTTTC	CASSWTPGTGLRAGANVLTF
14	TRBV2	NA	TRBJ1-5	NA	TGTGCCAGCAGTGAAGAGTCGGGGAATCAGCCCCAGCATTTT	CASSEESGNQPQHF
15	TRBV2	NA	TRBJ1-6	NA	TGTGCCAGCAGTGAATACGGAGTCGGGGGATCACCCCTCCACTTT	CASSEYGVGGSPLHF
16	TRBV28	NA	TRBJ1-2	NA	TGTGCCAGCAGCCCCCCCACAGGAACAGGGTTTTTTGGCTACACCTTC	CASSPPTGTGFFGYTF
19	TRBV4-1	NA	TRBJ2-6	NA	TGCGCCAGCAGCCTGACAGGAGTAGACCAAAGCTCTGGGGCCAACGTCCTGACTTTC	CASSLTGVDQSSGANVLTF
17	TRBV2	TRBD2	TRBJ2-3	NA	TGTGCCAGCAGTCCTCCGCCTCTAGCGGGCCTCTCGGATACGCAGTATTTT	CASSPPPLAGLSDTQYF
15	TRBV27	NA	TRBJ1-5	NA	TGTGCCAGCAGTGTCCAGTGGGGCGCCAATCAGCCCCAGCATTTT	CASSVQWGANQPQHF
17	TRBV4-1	NA	TRBJ1-3	NA	TGCGCCAGCAGCCAAGATGGGCTAGCCTTCTCTGGAAACACCATATATTTT	CASSQDGLAFSGNTIYF
13	TRBV3-1/TRBV3-2	NA	TRBJ2-5	NA	TGTGCCACGGAGTCTCAGGGGGGAGAGACCCAGTACTTC	CATESQGGETQYF
14	TRBV10-1	NA	TRBJ2-2	NA	TGCGCCAGCAGTGAGTCTGCAGGGCGCGGGGAGCTGTTTTTT	CASSESAGRGELFF
13	TRBV11-2	NA	TRBJ1-1	NA	TGTGCCAGCAGCCTCACAGGGACCACTGAAGCTTTCTTT	CASSLTGTTEAFF
16	TRBV19	TRBD2	TRBJ2-2	NA	TGTGCCAGTAGTGTCGTAGCGGGGTCGAACACCGGGGAGCTGTTTTTT	CASSVVAGSNTGELFF
15	TRBV4-1	TRBD1	TRBJ2-7	NA	TGCGCCAGCAGCTTTGGGACAGGGAGCTCCTACGAGCAGTACTTC	CASSFGTGSSYEQYF
15	TRBV7-9	TRBD1	TRBJ1-6	NA	TGTGCCAGCAGCTTATATGGGACAGCAAATTCACCCCTCCACTTT	CASSLYGTANSPLHF
15	TRBV7-8	TRBD2	TRBJ2-7	once	TGTGCCAGCAGCTCGCCTAGCGGGGGGACCTACGAGCAGTACTTC	CASSSPSGGTYEQYF
14	TRBV5-8	NA	TRBJ1-1	once	TGTGCCAGCAGCAGGGGGGGAGGAAGGACTGAAGCTTTCTTT	CASSRGGGRTEAFF
14	TRBV7-2	NA	TRBJ1-3	NA	TGTGCCAGCAGACCAGGGTCGCAAGGAAACACCATATATTTT	CASRPGSQGNTIYF
18	TRBV15	TRBD1	TRBJ1-4	NA	TGTGCCACCAGCAGAGATCGACAGGGGGCTACGACTAATGAAAAACTGTTTTTT	CATSRDRQGATTNEKLFF
15	TRBV4-3	NA	TRBJ1-3	NA	TGCGCCAGCAGCCAAGCCCAGGGTTCTGGAAACACCATATATTTT	CASSQAQGSGNTIYF
16	TRBV7-9	NA	TRBJ2-1	NA	TGTGCCAGCAGCTTACGGCGGGACCAACTCCACAATGAGCAGTTCTTC	CASSLRRDQLHNEQFF
15	TRBV7-6	NA	TRBJ2-2	NA	TGTGCCAGCAACCCATCCGCGGCGAGCACCGGGGAGCTGTTTTTT	CASNPSAASTGELFF
16	TRBV19	TRBD1	TRBJ1-2	NA	TGTGCCACCAACCCCCAACCGGGACAGGGAGTCTATGGCTACACCTTC	CATNPQPGQGVYGYTF
16	TRBV7-9	NA	TRBJ1-2	NA	TGTGCCAGCAGCTTAGCGATATCCGAGGATAACTATGGCTACACCTTC	CASSLAISEDNYGYTF